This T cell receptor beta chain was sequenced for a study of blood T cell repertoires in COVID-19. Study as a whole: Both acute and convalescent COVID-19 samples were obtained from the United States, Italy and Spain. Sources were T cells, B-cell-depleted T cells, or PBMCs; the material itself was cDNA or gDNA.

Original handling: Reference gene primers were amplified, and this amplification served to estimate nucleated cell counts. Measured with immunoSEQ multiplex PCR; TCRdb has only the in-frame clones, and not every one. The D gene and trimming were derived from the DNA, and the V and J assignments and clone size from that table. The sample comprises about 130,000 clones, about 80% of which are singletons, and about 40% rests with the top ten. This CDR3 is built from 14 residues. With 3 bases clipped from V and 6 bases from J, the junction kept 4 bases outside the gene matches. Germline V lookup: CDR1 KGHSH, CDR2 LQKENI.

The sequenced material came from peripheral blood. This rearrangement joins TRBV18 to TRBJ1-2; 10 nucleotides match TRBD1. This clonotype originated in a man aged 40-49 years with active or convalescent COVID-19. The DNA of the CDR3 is TGTGCCAGCTCACCTAGACAGGGGGCAGATGGCTACACCTTC. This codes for CASSPRQGADGYTF.